This TCR beta chain was found in a study of blood T cell repertoires in COVID-19 (dated by TCRdb to 2019 to 2021). Describing the broader study: Collaborator samples came from the United States, Italy and Spain and covered acute and convalescent phases of COVID-19. The dataset comprised deeply sampled blood TCRbeta repertoires from subjects exposed to, actively infected with, or recovered from COVID-19. The samples were drawn from the first 160 participants of the ongoing ImmuneRACE study and from more than 1,000 subjects provided by 6 global collaborators. The material from the prospective study consisted of cDNA or gDNA derived from T cells, B-cell-depleted T cells, or PBMCs. The sample metadata nearly always contained a de-identified subject ID, COVID-19 status, age in years and sex. The repertoires were released in a freely available public database intended as a resource for research on the immune response to SARS-CoV-2. Where available, HLA class I and class II types were taken from metadata supplied by the sample provider and were not determined by assay-based typing.

This clone was seen once. Its target antigen remains unknown. Base qualities were left out, and no much larger clone turns up one base away. CDR1 and CDR2 are drawn from the germline V gene: MRHNA, SNTAGT. V was cut back by 9 bases and J by 0 bases, leaving a gap of 15 bases between them. From cysteine to phenylalanine, the CDR3 is 15 amino acids long. The CDR3 DNA has 45 bases and is translated from base 1. TCRbeta CDR3 regions were amplified from genomic DNA by means of the immunoSEQ Assay, a bias-controlled multiplex PCR. Regarding the original processing steps: The number of nucleated cells in each sample was estimated by amplification of reference gene primers within the assay. Sequence reads were collapsed and filtered to measure the absolute abundance of every unique TCRbeta CDR3 rearrangement. For each sample, productive Simpson clonality was calculated as the square root of Simpson's diversity index over productive rearrangements. In its TCRdb copy, this immuneACCESS table keeps in-frame sequences only and misses some clones. Where compared with another copy, unresolved V genes explain less than half of these, and the others have no known cause. V, J and clone size are taken as reported in that table, and D and trimming were inferred from the DNA itself. The sample table holds 150,000 or so clones, of which roughly 89% were seen once. Jointly, the top ten make up roughly 5.5% of the sample.

Study-wide conclusions, independent of this receptor: The quantity of clinical and demographic metadata differed by source and by participant and was supplied without curation.

Participants in the prospective study were aged roughly 18 to 100 years, lived in more than 20 United States geographic areas, and enrolled through a virtual design. To assign participants to cohorts, the prospective study relied on clinical history that participants themselves reported in a screening survey and a study questionnaire. Exposed participants had been in contact with someone with a PCR-confirmed or clinician-diagnosed COVID-19 case within 2 weeks of study entry. Each participant in the prospective study had whole blood, serum and a nasopharyngeal or oropharyngeal swab collected by mobile phlebotomists. Participants in the prospective study had the option to provide additional blood draws and questionnaires over a roughly 2-month period. Blood samples from the prospective study were shipped frozen or at room temperature prior to DNA extraction.

The sequenced material came from PBMCs or T cells enriched from blood (not recorded which). Here the chain combines TRBV6-4 and TRBJ1-5, and possibly TRBD1, on 6 matching bases. This TCR came from a woman between 50 and 59 years old who had been exposed to COVID-19. The nucleotides read TGTGCCAGGGGCGTTAAGGGGGATAGCAATCAGCCCCAGCATTTT. Its amino acids are CARGVKGDSNQPQHF.